This T cell receptor (beta chain) was found in a study of blood T cell repertoires in COVID-19. Across the study: Sites across the United States, Italy and Spain contributed samples from acute and convalescent COVID-19.

Sequenced by immunoSEQ multiplex PCR; TCRdb stores in-frame clones only, minus some. The table includes about 64,000 clones, over 75% detected once. This receptor was identified in a woman of 80 years or more with active COVID-19. Sequenced: peripheral blood.

CDR3 region: CASSLERLSDTQYF. The CDR3 DNA reads TGTGCCAGCAGCTTGGAGAGATTATCAGATACGCAGTATTTT. V and J are TRBV5-6 and TRBJ2-3, with no clear D. Trimming left V 0 bases short and J 4 bases short, with 9 bases between. This CDR3 comprises 14 residues. The germline gives CDR1 SGHDT, CDR2 YYEEEE.